This T cell receptor (beta chain) was documented in a study of blood T cell repertoires in COVID-19. Study at large: Spain, Italy and the United States supplied samples that represented acute and convalescent COVID-19. T cells, B-cell-depleted T cells, or PBMCs supplied cDNA or gDNA.

Here immunoSEQ multiplex PCR was the method, and the copy in TCRdb shows in-frame clones only, minus some. This sample has under 200,000 clones, with 75% to 90% found just once. This CDR3 comprises 13 residues. The V gene's germline CDR1 is MRHNA and CDR2 SNTAGT. Trimming removed 0 bases from V and 8 bases from J, with 10 bases in between. The TCR originated in a man aged 60 to 69 with acute or convalescent COVID-19. What was sequenced was peripheral blood. The V call is TRBV6-4, the J call TRBJ1-2; possibly TRBD1 for D (5 bases). The CDR3 nucleotides are TGTGCCAGCAGTGACTCCAGGGTCAGCGGCTACACCTTC. Translated: CASSDSRVSGYTF.